This T cell receptor (beta chain) was sequenced in a study of cytomegalovirus exposure and HLA in healthy donors. The PCR employed 60 Vbeta primers together with 13 Jbeta primers. Clones were read by immunoSEQ multiplex PCR, and TCRdb kept only the in-frame ones, dropping some. The sample consists of about 180,000 clones, over 70% of them appearing once. The germline V gene has CDR1 SGHDT and CDR2 YYEEEE. This CDR3 spans 13 amino acids. Study observations and caveats: Accurate prediction of HLA-A and HLA-B alleles (for most subjects) was reportedly achieved from TCR beta sequences.

In the case of this clone: Its antigen is currently unknown.

The chain has TRBV5-6 and TRBJ2-5; TRBD2 agrees at 11 bases. The last part of the DNA fits TRBJ2-7 better; the J call may be wrong. The clonotype comes from a man aged 25-40 years in good health and CMV-seropositive. The material sequenced was PBMCs. The CDR3 DNA is TGTGCCAGCAGCCGGACTAGCGGGTACGAGCAGTACTTC. As protein: CASSRTSGYEQYF.